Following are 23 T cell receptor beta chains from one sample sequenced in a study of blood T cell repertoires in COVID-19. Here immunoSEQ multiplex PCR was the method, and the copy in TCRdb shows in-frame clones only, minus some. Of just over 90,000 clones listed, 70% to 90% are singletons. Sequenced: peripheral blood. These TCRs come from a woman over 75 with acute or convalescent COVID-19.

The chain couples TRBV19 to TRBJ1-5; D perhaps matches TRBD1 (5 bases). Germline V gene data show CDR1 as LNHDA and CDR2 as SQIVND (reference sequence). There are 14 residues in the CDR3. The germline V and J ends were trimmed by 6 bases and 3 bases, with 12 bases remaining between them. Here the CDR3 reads CASSTTAFNQPQHF. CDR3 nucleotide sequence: TGTGCCAGTAGCACGACAGCTTTCAATCAGCCCCAGCATTTT.

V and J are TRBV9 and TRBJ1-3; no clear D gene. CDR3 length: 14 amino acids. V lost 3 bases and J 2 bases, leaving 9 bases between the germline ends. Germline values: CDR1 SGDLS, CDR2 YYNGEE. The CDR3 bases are TGTGCCAGCAGCGCCCTGAGGGCTGGAAACACCATATATTTT. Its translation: CASSALRAGNTIYF.

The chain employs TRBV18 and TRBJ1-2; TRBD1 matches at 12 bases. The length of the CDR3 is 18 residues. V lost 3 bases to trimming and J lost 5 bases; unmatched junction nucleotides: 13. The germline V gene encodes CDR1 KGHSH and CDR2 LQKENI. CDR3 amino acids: CASSPTRGGTGGRYGYTF. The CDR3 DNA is TGTGCCAGCTCACCCACTAGGGGTGGGACAGGGGGCCGATATGGCTACACCTTC.

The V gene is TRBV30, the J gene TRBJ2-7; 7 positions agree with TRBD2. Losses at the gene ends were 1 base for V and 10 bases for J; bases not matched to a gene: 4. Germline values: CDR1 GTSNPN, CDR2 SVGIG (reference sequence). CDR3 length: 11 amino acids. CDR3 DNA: TGTGCCTGGAGTGGGGGGGGTACACAGTACTTC. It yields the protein CAWSGGGTQYF. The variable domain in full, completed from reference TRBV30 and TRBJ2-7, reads SQTIHQWPATLVQPVGSPLSLECTVEGTSNPNLYWYRQAAGRGLQLLFYSVGIGQISSEVPQNLSASRPQDRQFILSSKKLLLSDSGFYLCAWSGGGTQYFGPGTRLTVT.

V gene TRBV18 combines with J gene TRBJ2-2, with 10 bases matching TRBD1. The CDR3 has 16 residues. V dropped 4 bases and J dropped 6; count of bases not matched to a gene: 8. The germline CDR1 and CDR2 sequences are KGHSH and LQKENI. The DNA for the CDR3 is TGTGCCAGCTCACTCCTGACAGGGGGCTTTGCCGGGGAGCTGTTTTTT. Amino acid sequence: CASSLLTGGFAGELFF. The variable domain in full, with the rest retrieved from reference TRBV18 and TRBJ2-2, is NAGVMQNPRHLVRRRGQEARLRCSPMKGHSHVYWYRQLPEEGLKFMVYLQKENIIDESGMPKERFSAEFPKEGPSILRIQQVVRGDSAAYFCASSLLTGGFAGELFFGEGSRLTVL.

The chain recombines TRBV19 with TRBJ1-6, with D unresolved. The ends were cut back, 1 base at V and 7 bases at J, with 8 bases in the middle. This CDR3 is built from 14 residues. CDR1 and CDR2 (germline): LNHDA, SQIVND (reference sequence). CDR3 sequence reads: CASSIAQSNSPLHF. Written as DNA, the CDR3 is TGTGCCAGTAGTATAGCGCAGTCCAATTCACCCCTCCACTTT.

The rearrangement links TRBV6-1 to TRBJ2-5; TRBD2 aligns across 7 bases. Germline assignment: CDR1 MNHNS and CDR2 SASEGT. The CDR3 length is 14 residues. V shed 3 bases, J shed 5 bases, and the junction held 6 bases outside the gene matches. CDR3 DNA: TGTGCCAGCAGTGATGTTGGGGGAGGGGAGACCCAGTACTTC. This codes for CASSDVGGGETQYF.

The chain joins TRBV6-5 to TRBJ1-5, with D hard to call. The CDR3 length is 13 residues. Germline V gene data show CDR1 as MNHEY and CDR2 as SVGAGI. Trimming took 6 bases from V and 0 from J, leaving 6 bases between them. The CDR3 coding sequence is TGTGCCAGCAGGAGATATAGCAATCAGCCCCAGCATTTT. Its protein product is CASRRYSNQPQHF.

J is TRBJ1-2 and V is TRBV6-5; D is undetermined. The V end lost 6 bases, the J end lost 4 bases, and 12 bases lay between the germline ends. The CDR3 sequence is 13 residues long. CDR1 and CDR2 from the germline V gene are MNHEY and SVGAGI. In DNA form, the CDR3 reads TGTGCCAGCAGCTTCGACACCCTCTATGGCTACACCTTC. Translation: CASSFDTLYGYTF.

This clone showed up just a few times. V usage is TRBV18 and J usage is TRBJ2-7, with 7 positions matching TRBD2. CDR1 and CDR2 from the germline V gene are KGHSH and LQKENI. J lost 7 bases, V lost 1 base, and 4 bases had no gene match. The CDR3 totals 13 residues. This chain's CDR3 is CASSPREGSEQYF. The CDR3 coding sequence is TGTGCCAGCTCACCACGGGAGGGATCGGAGCAGTACTTC.

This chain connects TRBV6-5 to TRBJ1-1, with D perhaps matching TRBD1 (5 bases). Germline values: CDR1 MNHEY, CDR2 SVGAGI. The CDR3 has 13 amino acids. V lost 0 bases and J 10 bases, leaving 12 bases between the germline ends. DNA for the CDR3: TGTGCCAGCAGTTACTCGACGGTGGGGCGAGCTTTCTTT. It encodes CASSYSTVGRAFF.

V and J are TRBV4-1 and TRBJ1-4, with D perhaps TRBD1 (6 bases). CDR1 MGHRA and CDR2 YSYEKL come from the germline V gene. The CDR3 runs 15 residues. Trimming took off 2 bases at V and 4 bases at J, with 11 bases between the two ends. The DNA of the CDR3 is TGCGCCAGCAGCCAACTTCCCAGGGGTAATGAAAAACTGTTTTTT. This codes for CASSQLPRGNEKLFF.

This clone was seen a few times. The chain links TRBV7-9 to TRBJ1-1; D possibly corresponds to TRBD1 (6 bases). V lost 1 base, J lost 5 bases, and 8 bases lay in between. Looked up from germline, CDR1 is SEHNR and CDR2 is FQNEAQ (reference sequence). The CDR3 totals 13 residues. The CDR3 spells CASSLVRGTEAFF. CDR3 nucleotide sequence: TGTGCCAGCAGCTTAGTAAGGGGGACTGAAGCTTTCTTT.

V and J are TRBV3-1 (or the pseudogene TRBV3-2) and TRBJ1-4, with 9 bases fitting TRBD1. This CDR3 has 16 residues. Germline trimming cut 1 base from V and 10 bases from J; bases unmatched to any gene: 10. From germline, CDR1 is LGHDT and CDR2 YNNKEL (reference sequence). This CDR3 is CASSQVWGQGEGKLFF. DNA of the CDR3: TGTGCCAGCAGCCAAGTTTGGGGACAGGGAGAGGGAAAACTGTTTTTT.

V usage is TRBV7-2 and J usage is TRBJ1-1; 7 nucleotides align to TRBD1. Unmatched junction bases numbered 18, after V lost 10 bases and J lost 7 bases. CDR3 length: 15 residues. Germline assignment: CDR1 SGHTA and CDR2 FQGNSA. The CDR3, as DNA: TGTGCCATCAGGGGGGATGGCGGGGGCAATGTTGAAGCTTTCTTT. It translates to CAIRGDGGGNVEAFF. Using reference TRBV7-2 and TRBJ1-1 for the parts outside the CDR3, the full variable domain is GAGVSQSPSNKVTEKGKDVELRCDPISGHTALYWYRQSLGQGLEFLIYFQGNSAPDKSGLPSDRFSAERTGGSVSTLTIQRTQQEDSAVYLCAIRGDGGGNVEAFFGQGTRLTVV.

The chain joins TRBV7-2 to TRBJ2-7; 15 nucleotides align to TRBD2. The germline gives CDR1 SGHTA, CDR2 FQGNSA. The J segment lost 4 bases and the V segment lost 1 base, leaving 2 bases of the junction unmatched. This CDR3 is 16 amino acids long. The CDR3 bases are TGTGCCAGCAGCTTAGAAGGGACTAGCGGGGGGTACGAGCAGTACTTC. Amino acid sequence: CASSLEGTSGGYEQYF.

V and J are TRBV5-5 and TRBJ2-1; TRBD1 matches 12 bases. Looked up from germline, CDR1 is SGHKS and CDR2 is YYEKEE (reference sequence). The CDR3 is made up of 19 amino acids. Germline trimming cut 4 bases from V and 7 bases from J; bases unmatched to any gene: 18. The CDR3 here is CASSPGTYPGQGARNEQFF. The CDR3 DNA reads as TGTGCCAGCAGCCCGGGAACCTACCCGGGACAGGGGGCAAGAAATGAGCAGTTCTTC.

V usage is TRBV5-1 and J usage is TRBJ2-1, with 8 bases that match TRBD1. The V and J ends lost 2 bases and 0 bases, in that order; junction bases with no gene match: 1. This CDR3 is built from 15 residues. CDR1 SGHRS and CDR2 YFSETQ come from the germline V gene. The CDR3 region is CASSFDRGSYNEQFF. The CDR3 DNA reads TGCGCCAGCAGCTTCGACAGGGGCTCCTACAATGAGCAGTTCTTC.

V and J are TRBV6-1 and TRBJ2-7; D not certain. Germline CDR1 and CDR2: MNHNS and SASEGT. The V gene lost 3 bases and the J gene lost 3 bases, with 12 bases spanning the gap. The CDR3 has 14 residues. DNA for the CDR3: TGTGCCAGCAGTGAGTTTATGCAGAACTACGAGCAGTACTTC. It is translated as CASSEFMQNYEQYF.

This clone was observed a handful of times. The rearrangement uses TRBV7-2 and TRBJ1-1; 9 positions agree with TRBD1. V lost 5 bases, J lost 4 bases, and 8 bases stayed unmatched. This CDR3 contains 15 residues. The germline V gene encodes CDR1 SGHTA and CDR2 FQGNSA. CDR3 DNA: TGTGCCAGCAGCCCTCGGACAGGGGCGAGCACTGAAGCTTTCTTT. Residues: CASSPRTGASTEAFF.

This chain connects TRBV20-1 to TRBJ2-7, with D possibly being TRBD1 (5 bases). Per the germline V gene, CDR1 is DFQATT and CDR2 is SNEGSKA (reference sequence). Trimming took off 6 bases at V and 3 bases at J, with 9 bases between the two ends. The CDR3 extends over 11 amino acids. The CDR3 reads CSARGFYEQYF. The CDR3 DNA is TGCAGTGCAAGGGGTTTCTACGAGCAGTACTTC.

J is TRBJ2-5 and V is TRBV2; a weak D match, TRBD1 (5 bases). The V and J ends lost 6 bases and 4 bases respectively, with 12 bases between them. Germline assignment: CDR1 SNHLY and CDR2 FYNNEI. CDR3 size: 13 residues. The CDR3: CASSAGLRETQYF. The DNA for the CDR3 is TGTGCCAGCAGCGCAGGGTTACGAGAGACCCAGTACTTC.

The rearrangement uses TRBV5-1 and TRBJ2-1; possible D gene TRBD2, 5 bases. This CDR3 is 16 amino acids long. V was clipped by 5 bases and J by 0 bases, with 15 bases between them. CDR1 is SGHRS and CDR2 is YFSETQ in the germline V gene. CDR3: CASRLASGSSYNEQFF. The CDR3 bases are TGCGCCAGCAGACTGGCAAGTGGGAGCTCCTACAATGAGCAGTTCTTC.